A few counts support the clone carrying this T cell receptor (beta chain). This record belongs to a study of T cell changes during pregnancy in multiple sclerosis. Here immunoSEQ multiplex PCR was the method, and the copy in TCRdb shows in-frame clones only, minus some. The repertoire has under 25,000 clones, roughly 87% of them found once; the top ten carry approximately 7.7%. The material was CD8+ T cells from peripheral blood mononuclear cells, obtained after pregnancy. The receptor was isolated from a female donor with multiple sclerosis, enrolled in a pregnancy study.

The CDR3 coding sequence is TGTGCCAGCAGTGCGGGAGACACCGGGGAGCTGTTTTTT. It yields the protein CASSAGDTGELFF. The chain couples TRBV6-4 to TRBJ2-2, with a weak D call TRBD2 (6 bases). There are 13 residues in the CDR3. Germline V gene lookup returns CDR1 MRHNA and CDR2 SNTAGT. The V end lost 4 bases, the J end lost 3 bases, and 6 bases lay between the germline ends.